A selection of T cell receptor beta chains follows, all from one sample in a study of regulatory T cells in long-lasting Graves disease. MiXCR, run by TCRdb on the multiplex PCR reads, gives a single entry per CDR3 protein. The sample yields 450,000 to 600,000 distinct CDR3 sequences, less than 15% seen once. These same data were also listed under a study on T cells in Graves' hyperthyroidism and ophthalmopathy.

Sequencing used peripheral blood mononuclear cells (PBMCs), obtained at new diagnosis, from a patient treated with antithyroid drugs. The origin of the receptors is a man aged 25 to 45 with Graves disease. The CDR3 runs from the conserved cysteine through the conserved F or W. The D gene is left open where the match is weak. Not every row has a clone size; where given, it reads once, few, many or a size class.

abundance: few
j_gene: TRBJ2-4
d_gene: .
v_gene: TRBV6-6
CDR3nt: TGTGCCAGCAGTTACTCGGCTAGCAGGGTCAAAAACATTCAGTACTTC
CDR3aa: CASSYSASRVKNIQYF

abundance: few
j_gene: TRBJ2-2
d_gene: .
v_gene: TRBV9
CDR3nt: TGTGCCAGCAGCGTAGAACTGAACACCGGGGAGCTGTTTTTT
CDR3aa: CASSVELNTGELFF

abundance: few
j_gene: TRBJ1-4
d_gene: TRBD1
v_gene: TRBV25-1
CDR3nt: TGTGCCAGCAGTCTACTGACAGGGGGGCGAGAAAAACTGTTTTTT
CDR3aa: CASSLLTGGREKLFF

abundance: many
j_gene: TRBJ1-5
d_gene: .
v_gene: TRBV5-1
CDR3nt: TGCGCCAGCAGCACCGCACCAGGAGATGGCCCGCCCCAGCATTTT
CDR3aa: CASSTAPGDGPPQHF

abundance: many
j_gene: TRBJ2-7
d_gene: TRBD1
v_gene: TRBV12-3/TRBV12-4
CDR3nt: TGTGCCAGCAGTTTCGGGACAGGGGGCGCCTACGAGCAGTACTTC
CDR3aa: CASSFGTGGAYEQYF

abundance: many
j_gene: TRBJ2-5
d_gene: TRBD1
v_gene: TRBV10-1
CDR3nt: TGCGCCACCGCGGACAGGGTCGGTGAGACCCAGTACTTC
CDR3aa: CATADRVGETQYF

abundance: .
j_gene: TRBJ2-5
d_gene: .
v_gene: TRBV20-1
CDR3nt: TGCAGTGCTGGCCCTCGCGACCAGTACTTC
CDR3aa: CSAGPRDQYF

abundance: many
j_gene: TRBJ2-1
d_gene: .
v_gene: TRBV11-2
CDR3nt: TGTGCCAGCAGCTTAGAGTTTCTCGGTGAGCAGTTCTTC
CDR3aa: CASSLEFLGEQFF

abundance: many
j_gene: TRBJ2-4
d_gene: TRBD2
v_gene: TRBV11-2
CDR3nt: TGTGCCAGCAGCTTAAGTACTAGCGGGACAGCCAAAAACATTCAGTACTTC
CDR3aa: CASSLSTSGTAKNIQYF

abundance: many
j_gene: TRBJ1-2
d_gene: .
v_gene: TRBV6-2/TRBV6-3
CDR3nt: TGTGCCAGCAGTGAAAACCGCCGCAACCCCTATGGCTACACCTTC
CDR3aa: CASSENRRNPYGYTF

abundance: few
j_gene: TRBJ2-2
d_gene: TRBD1
v_gene: TRBV7-3
CDR3nt: TGTGCCAGCAGCTTAGGGATAGGGACAGGGAACACCGGGGAGCTGTTTTTT
CDR3aa: CASSLGIGTGNTGELFF

abundance: few
j_gene: TRBJ1-1
d_gene: TRBD1
v_gene: TRBV19
CDR3nt: TGTGCCAGTAGAATCAACAGGGGTCAGGACACTGAAGCTTTCTTT
CDR3aa: CASRINRGQDTEAFF

abundance: many
j_gene: TRBJ2-6
d_gene: TRBD1
v_gene: TRBV20-1
CDR3nt: TGCAGTGCCACGACAGGGCCTGGGGCCAACGTCCTGACTTTC
CDR3aa: CSATTGPGANVLTF

abundance: many
j_gene: TRBJ1-4
d_gene: TRBD1
v_gene: TRBV2
CDR3nt: TGTGCCAGCATGCAGGACAGGACTAATGAAAAACTGTTTTTT
CDR3aa: CASMQDRTNEKLFF

abundance: .
j_gene: TRBJ2-1
d_gene: .
v_gene: TRBV7-8
CDR3nt: TGTGCCAGCAGCTTAGGGGGGTTAGGGGGGCATAATGAGCAGTTCTTC
CDR3aa: CASSLGGLGGHNEQFF

abundance: .
j_gene: TRBJ2-3
d_gene: TRBD2
v_gene: TRBV11-2
CDR3nt: TGTGCCAGCAGCATGGGGGGTGCTAGCGGGAGGAAAGATACGCAGTATTTT
CDR3aa: CASSMGGASGRKDTQYF

abundance: many
j_gene: TRBJ2-7
d_gene: TRBD2
v_gene: TRBV7-9
CDR3nt: TGTGCCAGCAGCTTGAGACTAGCGGGAGGTCCTTACGAGCAGTACTTC
CDR3aa: CASSLRLAGGPYEQYF

abundance: many
j_gene: TRBJ1-5
d_gene: TRBD1
v_gene: TRBV12-3/TRBV12-4
CDR3nt: TGTGCTACCACACCCGGAGGGGGCATCAATCAGCCCCAGCATTTT
CDR3aa: CATTPGGGINQPQHF

abundance: .
j_gene: TRBJ2-7
d_gene: TRBD1
v_gene: TRBV19
CDR3nt: TGTGCCAGTACGCAGGGGGCTTTACACGAGCAGTACTTC
CDR3aa: CASTQGALHEQYF

abundance: many
j_gene: TRBJ2-3
d_gene: TRBD2
v_gene: TRBV9
CDR3nt: TGTGCCAGCAGCGTAGCTCTAGCGGGACCCTACACAGATACGCAGTATTTT
CDR3aa: CASSVALAGPYTDTQYF

abundance: .
j_gene: TRBJ2-1
d_gene: .
v_gene: TRBV19
CDR3nt: TGTGCCAGTAGTATAGGCCCGGGAGACCAGTTCTTC
CDR3aa: CASSIGPGDQFF

abundance: many
j_gene: TRBJ1-1
d_gene: TRBD1
v_gene: TRBV20-1
CDR3nt: TGCAGTGCTAGAGATTACAGGGGGAACACTGAAGCTTTCTTT
CDR3aa: CSARDYRGNTEAFF

abundance: many
j_gene: TRBJ1-5
d_gene: .
v_gene: TRBV12-5
CDR3nt: TGTGCTAGTGGTTTGGTCGAGGTGTATAGCAATCAGCCCCAGCATTTT
CDR3aa: CASGLVEVYSNQPQHF

abundance: many
j_gene: TRBJ2-1
d_gene: .
v_gene: TRBV13
CDR3nt: TGTGCCAGCAGCTTCGAATGGGAGACGATGGTCTTC
CDR3aa: CASSFEWETMVF

abundance: many
j_gene: TRBJ1-2
d_gene: .
v_gene: TRBV3-1
CDR3nt: TGTGCCAGCAGCCGGGACATCTCTGGCTACACCTTC
CDR3aa: CASSRDISGYTF

abundance: many
j_gene: TRBJ1-5
d_gene: TRBD1
v_gene: TRBV18
CDR3nt: TGTGCCAGCTCACCAGTAACAGGGGAGGATCAGCCCCAGCATTTT
CDR3aa: CASSPVTGEDQPQHF

abundance: .
j_gene: TRBJ2-7
d_gene: .
v_gene: TRBV11-2
CDR3nt: TGTGCCAGCAGGTCGCCAGGACAGATTCAAGAGCAGTACTTC
CDR3aa: CASRSPGQIQEQYF

abundance: many
j_gene: TRBJ2-1
d_gene: TRBD2
v_gene: TRBV7-2
CDR3nt: TGTGCCAGCAGTCTAAGAGGGAGGGAAGGCTACAATGAGCAGTTCTTC
CDR3aa: CASSLRGREGYNEQFF

abundance: few
j_gene: TRBJ2-3
d_gene: .
v_gene: TRBV5-6
CDR3nt: TGTGCCAGCAGCCCCCGGGTCGACCCCGCAGATACGCAGTATTTT
CDR3aa: CASSPRVDPADTQYF

abundance: many
j_gene: TRBJ2-3
d_gene: .
v_gene: TRBV5-1
CDR3nt: TGCGCCAGCAGCCCCCCTGCGAAGACAGATACGCAGTATTTT
CDR3aa: CASSPPAKTDTQYF

abundance: few
j_gene: TRBJ1-2
d_gene: .
v_gene: TRBV30
CDR3nt: TGTGCCTGGGGGCTCGGTGGCTACACCTTC
CDR3aa: CAWGLGGYTF

abundance: many
j_gene: TRBJ2-1
d_gene: TRBD2
v_gene: TRBV20-1
CDR3nt: TGCAGTGCTGGGGAGGGGTGGGATGAGCAGTTCTTC
CDR3aa: CSAGEGWDEQFF

abundance: many
j_gene: TRBJ2-3
d_gene: TRBD2
v_gene: TRBV20-1
CDR3nt: TGCAGTGCTAGTCGGGAGGGCCCAGGAGATACGCAGTATTTT
CDR3aa: CSASREGPGDTQYF

abundance: many
j_gene: TRBJ1-4
d_gene: TRBD1
v_gene: TRBV2
CDR3nt: TGTGCCAGCTTGGGCAGGGGGCGGAATGAAAAACTGTTTTTT
CDR3aa: CASLGRGRNEKLFF

abundance: .
j_gene: TRBJ2-1
d_gene: TRBD2
v_gene: TRBV7-9
CDR3nt: TGTGCCAGCAGCTTAGTAGCGGGAGGGGACAATGAGCAGTTCTTC
CDR3aa: CASSLVAGGDNEQFF

abundance: few
j_gene: TRBJ2-1
d_gene: .
v_gene: TRBV2
CDR3nt: TGTGCCAGTGTATACAATGAGCAGTTCTTC
CDR3aa: CASVYNEQFF

abundance: many
j_gene: TRBJ1-1
d_gene: .
v_gene: TRBV6-1
CDR3nt: TGTGCCAGCAGTGAAAGAGGGGCCGACACTGAAGCTTTCTTT
CDR3aa: CASSERGADTEAFF

abundance: many
j_gene: TRBJ2-7
d_gene: .
v_gene: TRBV12-3/TRBV12-4
CDR3nt: TGTGCCAGCAGTCAGGCTCCGCCCTACGAGCAGTACTTC
CDR3aa: CASSQAPPYEQYF

abundance: few
j_gene: TRBJ2-7
d_gene: .
v_gene: TRBV10-2
CDR3nt: TGCGCCAGCACCTCGGTGACCCACGAGCAGTACTTC
CDR3aa: CASTSVTHEQYF

abundance: .
j_gene: TRBJ2-6
d_gene: .
v_gene: TRBV5-1
CDR3nt: TGCGCCAGCAACAAGCCAGGTGGCGCTGGGGCCAACGTCCTGACTTTC
CDR3aa: CASNKPGGAGANVLTF

abundance: few
j_gene: TRBJ1-5
d_gene: TRBD1
v_gene: TRBV4-2
CDR3nt: TGTGCCAGCAGCCAAGTAAGGGGGCGACAGCCCCAGCATTTT
CDR3aa: CASSQVRGRQPQHF

abundance: many
j_gene: TRBJ2-7
d_gene: .
v_gene: TRBV12-3/TRBV12-4
CDR3nt: TGTGCCAGCAGGCCTCGGGCAGGTCTAACCGACGAGCAGTACTTC
CDR3aa: CASRPRAGLTDEQYF

abundance: many
j_gene: TRBJ2-7
d_gene: .
v_gene: TRBV6-9
CDR3nt: TGTGCCAGCAGTTTCAGGGTGAGTGACGAGCAGTACTTC
CDR3aa: CASSFRVSDEQYF

abundance: .
j_gene: TRBJ1-2
d_gene: .
v_gene: TRBV18
CDR3nt: TGTGCCAGCTCACCGGCCGGCGGCGGCTACACCTTC
CDR3aa: CASSPAGGGYTF

abundance: many
j_gene: TRBJ2-3
d_gene: .
v_gene: TRBV7-8
CDR3nt: TGTGCCAGCAGCCTAGATGGGGGCCGAACAGATACGCAGTATTTT
CDR3aa: CASSLDGGRTDTQYF

abundance: few
j_gene: TRBJ2-5
d_gene: TRBD2
v_gene: TRBV19
CDR3nt: TGTGCCAGTAGTATAGAGGGACTAGCGGGACAAGAGACCCAGTACTTC
CDR3aa: CASSIEGLAGQETQYF

abundance: many
j_gene: TRBJ2-2
d_gene: .
v_gene: TRBV30
CDR3nt: TGTGCCTGGAAGGCAGGGATCTACACCGGGGAGCTGTTTTTT
CDR3aa: CAWKAGIYTGELFF

abundance: few
j_gene: TRBJ2-7
d_gene: .
v_gene: TRBV18
CDR3nt: TGTGCCAGCTCACCACCGGGGACACTTTCCTACGAGCAGTACTTC
CDR3aa: CASSPPGTLSYEQYF

abundance: many
j_gene: TRBJ2-1
d_gene: .
v_gene: TRBV2
CDR3nt: TGTGCCAGCAGTGAAGCGGCTAGGGATGAGCAGTTCTTC
CDR3aa: CASSEAARDEQFF

abundance: .
j_gene: TRBJ2-3
d_gene: .
v_gene: TRBV7-3
CDR3nt: TGTGCCAGCAGCTCCCTACTCCGCACAGATACGCAGTATTTT
CDR3aa: CASSSLLRTDTQYF